Listed below are T cell receptor beta chains from one sample, sequenced in a study of shared clonotypes between healthy human individuals. Measured with immunoSEQ multiplex PCR; TCRdb has only the in-frame clones, and not every one. The table includes about 730,000 clones, approximately 77% detected once. Sequenced material: memory CD4+ T cells sorted from blood. These receptors came from a woman aged 25-40 years in good health. Each CDR3 is given with its conserved first and last residue. The D gene is left open where the match is weak. Clone size is not always given. Where it is, it says once, few, many or a class for expanded clones.

-	TRBV7-9	TRBJ2-7	-	CASRSGLDEQYF
-	TRBV2	TRBJ1-2	-	CASSLQGNYGYTF
-	TRBV28	TRBJ1-2	-	CASSEQGFGYTF
-	TRBV7-9	TRBJ1-2	-	CASSLAAPYGYTF
-	TRBV5-1	TRBJ2-1	TRBD2	CASSLRPTSGSSNEQFF
-	TRBV5-8	TRBJ2-3	-	CASSLQTGADTQYF
once	TRBV2	TRBJ1-4	-	CASSEAPLEKLFF
-	TRBV28	TRBJ2-1	TRBD1	CASSASRDSYNEQFF
-	TRBV5-5	TRBJ1-5	TRBD1	CASSRGTAPNQPQHF
-	TRBV5-4	TRBJ2-1	-	CASSPERAGGNEQFF
few	TRBV6-5	TRBJ1-5	-	CASRSRGDQPQHF
-	TRBV5-8	TRBJ1-1	TRBD1	CASSPGQGREAFF
-	TRBV28	TRBJ1-1	-	CASLTRMNTEAFF
many	TRBV25-1	TRBJ2-2	-	CASSGSVTGELFF
-	TRBV28	TRBJ2-1	-	CASSLLHEQFF
-	TRBV5-1	TRBJ2-7	TRBD2	CASSLRLAGSYEQYF